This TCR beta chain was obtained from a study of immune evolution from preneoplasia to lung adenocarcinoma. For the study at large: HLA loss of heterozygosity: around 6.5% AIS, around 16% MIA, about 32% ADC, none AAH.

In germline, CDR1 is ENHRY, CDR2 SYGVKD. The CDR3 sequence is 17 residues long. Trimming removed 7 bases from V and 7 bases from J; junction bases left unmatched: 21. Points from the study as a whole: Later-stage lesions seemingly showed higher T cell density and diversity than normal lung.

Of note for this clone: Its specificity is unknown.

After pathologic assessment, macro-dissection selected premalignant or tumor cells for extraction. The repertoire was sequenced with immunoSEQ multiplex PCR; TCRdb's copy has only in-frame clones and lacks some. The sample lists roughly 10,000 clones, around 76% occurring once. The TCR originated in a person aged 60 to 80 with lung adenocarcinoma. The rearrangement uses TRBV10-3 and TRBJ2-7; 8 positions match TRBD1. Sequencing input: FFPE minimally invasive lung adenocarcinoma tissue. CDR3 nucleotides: TGTGCCATCAATGCCAGGGGGCAGGAGATAGCGCCACGGGAGCAGTACTTC. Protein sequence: CAINARGQEIAPREQYF.